This paragraph covers one T cell receptor (beta chain) sequence. A few counts support this clonotype. Its binding antigen is unknown. The input lacks base qualities; no much larger clone sits a single base away. This entry comes from a study of T-cell reconstitution after alpha-beta-depleted transplantation in children (dated by TCRdb to the mid-2010s). Turning to the overall study: The study quantitatively tracked T-cell immune reconstitution after TCRalphabeta/CD19-depleted allogeneic hematopoietic cell transplantation in children using TCR repertoire profiling.

Libraries were made using PCR. The data were produced on an Illumina HiSeq 2500. TCR libraries were prepared with molecular barcoding, using unique molecular identifiers to normalize TCRbeta repertoire quantification. In TCRdb, the public reads were trimmed at Q25 with fastp and aligned with MiXCR, with productive beta chains retained. Every entry covers one CDR3 protein and lists the most common genes and DNA from its rows. The sample table shows 200,000 to 250,000 distinct CDR3 sequences, and about a tenth are seen once. Roughly 27% of the sample belongs to the ten largest clones. Beyond this particular receptor, the publication reports: About two months after transplant, the apparently early recovery of alphabetaT-cell counts reportedly depended on just several hundred clones that had expanded rapidly and came from non-depleted graft cells. Over the following months the frequencies of hyperexpanded clones went down, and after one year T-cell counts and TCRbeta diversity were mostly credited to newly produced T cells. The high TCRbeta diversity at day 60 in some patients was ascribed to recipient T cells and intrathymic progenitors that had survived conditioning.

After removal of 1 base from V and 6 bases from J, the junction retains 11 bases not matched to a gene. The germline V gene (reference sequence) provides CDR1 LGHDT and CDR2 YNNKEL. From cysteine to phenylalanine, the CDR3 is 16 amino acids long. Only CDR3 DNA is held: 48 bases, read in frame from base 1. Interpreted using the paper, the treatment or condition label stands for: allogeneic hematopoietic cell transplantation with graft depleted of TCRalphabeta T cells and CD19 B cells. Transplant recipients were children who received TCRalphabeta/CD19-depleted allogeneic hematopoietic cell grafts. The sequencing used PBMCs, collected before TCRalphabeta/CD19-depleted stem cell transplant. Rearrangement joined TRBV3-1 to TRBJ1-1, with 7 bases aligning to TRBD1. This TCR was sampled from a child in the first two years of life with acute myeloid leukemia, due to receive a stem cell transplant. DNA sequence: TGTGCCAGCAGCCAAGGGGGGGGCAGGGGGGCCTCTGAAGCTTTCTTT. It is translated as CASSQGGGRGASEAFF.